This T cell receptor (beta chain) was recovered during a study of CD8+CD57+ T cells in acquired aplastic anemia. Whole-study context: Each DNA sample taken from sorted CD4+ and CD8+ cells came to 3 to 4 ug on average. The study, taken as a whole, reports: Researchers report that about 28 CD8+ CDR3 sequences appeared in both patients and controls. Patients and controls had CD8+ Simpson's diversity values that were not significantly distinct.

The CDR3 is made up of 15 amino acids. CDR1 and CDR2 (germline): SQVTM, ANQGSEA. Trimming removed 5 bases from V and 0 bases from J; junction bases left unmatched: 3. Individuals selected for sequencing had exhibited CD8+CD57+ cell expansion on flow cytometry. Everyone among the patients had severe acquired aplastic anemia. Concerning this clonotype: The antigen remains unidentified.

Genomic DNA was employed as the template in profiling TCR beta VDJ and CDR3. TCRdb processed the reads anew with MiXCR; each CDR3 protein has one entry. Of fewer than 200,000 distinct CDR3 sequences in the sample, roughly two thirds are singletons; the top ten hold 45% to 60%. Sequencing was carried out using sorted CD4+, CD8+, or CD8+CD57+ T cells (not recorded which) from PBMCs. The genes are TRBV29-1 and TRBJ2-3, with 12 bases that match TRBD2. The sequence was obtained from a human donor with aplastic anemia. CDR3 loop: CSVPGTSGSTDTQYF. The DNA of the CDR3 is TGCAGCGTTCCCGGGACTAGCGGGAGCACAGATACGCAGTATTTT.